One and the same sample provided the 27 T cell receptor beta chains below, sequenced in a study of post-analysis software for immune sequencing data. Overall study results and limits: Patients carried roughly 5 TRBV segments more frequently than controls did, and TRBV5-6, TRBV5-1 and TRBV20-1 were among them.

Built from TCR beta cDNA, the libraries had unique molecular identifiers in them. One entry per CDR3 protein, called by TCRdb with MiXCR from the PCR reads. The sample lists roughly 700,000 distinct CDR3 sequences; 30% were seen once. No antigens are known for them. Specimen: blood. These TCRs come from a girl between 5 and 17 years old with multiple sclerosis.

This clonotype has a count of ten or more. V gene TRBV29-1 combines with J gene TRBJ1-2; 9 positions match TRBD1. J gave up 4 bases and V 4 bases, and 7 bases lay outside the gene matches. Germline CDR1 is SQVTM and CDR2 is ANQGSEA. This CDR3 is 14 amino acids long. The CDR3 is CSVVRDRDGYGYTF. The DNA for the CDR3 is TGCAGCGTTGTCCGGGACAGGGATGGCTATGGCTACACCTTC.

This chain joins TRBV5-1 and TRBJ2-5, with 7 bases fitting TRBD1. With V trimmed by 0 bases and J by 5 bases, 10 bases remained unmatched. In germline, CDR1 is SGHRS, CDR2 YFSETQ. The CDR3 loop spans 16 amino acids. CDR3 residues: CASSLARQGSYETQYF. The CDR3 bases are TGCGCCAGCAGCTTGGCCAGACAGGGTAGTTACGAGACCCAGTACTTC. Full variable domain (missing parts from reference TRBV5-1 and TRBJ2-5): KAGVTQTPRYLIKTRGQQVTLSCSPISGHRSVSWYQQTPGQGLQFLFEYFSETQRNKGNFPGRFSGRQFSNSRSEMNVSTLELGDSALYLCASSLARQGSYETQYFGPGTRLLVL.

This clonotype was seen many times. The CDR3 DNA reads TGCAGCGTTGAAGATTACGCCGTTCGAGAAGAGACCCAGTACTTC. Translated: CSVEDYAVREETQYF. This chain links TRBV29-1 with TRBJ2-5; D not certain. CDR3 length: 15 residues. Trimming left V 0 bases short and J 3 bases short, with 14 bases between. In germline, CDR1 is SQVTM, CDR2 ANQGSEA.

This clonotype was counted a few times. The V and J genes are TRBV27 and TRBJ2-6; 7 bases are shared with TRBD1. V lost 6 bases and J lost 2; bases outside the gene matches: 10. There are 17 residues in the CDR3. The germline gives CDR1 MNHEY, CDR2 SMNVEV (reference sequence). The CDR3 spells CASRDRSPNPGANVLTF. The CDR3, as DNA: TGTGCCAGCAGGGACAGGTCACCCAACCCTGGGGCCAACGTCCTGACTTTC.

The CDR3 sequence is CASSQDKGDYGYTF. CDR3 sequence (DNA): TGCGCCAGCAGCCAAGATAAGGGGGACTATGGCTACACCTTC. V usage is TRBV4-3 and J usage is TRBJ1-2; perhaps TRBD1 as D (6 bases). The CDR3 totals 14 residues. V lost 0 bases to trimming and J lost 3 bases, with 8 bases between them. Per germline, CDR1 LGHNA and CDR2 YSLEER.

The J gene is TRBJ2-7, the V gene TRBV10-2; possibly TRBD1 for D (6 bases). This CDR3 spans 14 amino acids. Trimming took 6 bases from V and 2 from J, leaving 14 bases between them. CDR1 is WSHSY, CDR2 SAAADI, per germline. This CDR3 reads CASSKRRQAYEQYF. The CDR3 region has the DNA TGCGCCAGCAGCAAACGAAGACAGGCCTACGAGCAGTACTTC.

For this clonotype: One end of the junction is discordant with germline, which a read error may explain. The chain uses TRBV5-1 and TRBJ2-7; 8 bases fit TRBD1. The V gene's germline CDR1 is SGHRS and CDR2 YFSETQ. The CDR3 is 16 residues long. The CDR3 protein is CASSLNPGQVSHEQYF. In DNA, the CDR3 is TGCGCCAGCAGCTTGAATCCGGGACAGGTCTCCCACGAGCAGTACTTC.

The chain employs TRBV28 and TRBJ2-7; D is possibly TRBD2 (5 bases). Germline V gene sequence: CDR1 MDHEN, CDR2 SYDVKM. V gave up 3 bases and J gave up 0 bases, with 18 bases separating them. The CDR3 loop spans 17 amino acids. The CDR3 sequence is CASSLPNDYSSSYEQYF. The CDR3 nucleotides are TGTGCCAGCAGTTTGCCCAACGACTACTCTAGCTCCTACGAGCAGTACTTC.

The rearrangement links TRBV27 to TRBJ2-7; TRBD1 is a possible D gene (7 bases). This CDR3 is 13 amino acids long. Germline CDR1 and CDR2: MNHEY and SMNVEV (reference sequence). Trimming took 3 bases from V and 6 from J, leaving 12 bases between them. CDR3 amino acids: CASSFGGGREQYF. CDR3 DNA sequence: TGTGCCAGCAGTTTTGGAGGGGGCCGCGAGCAGTACTTC.

The chain joins TRBV6-5 to TRBJ1-2; 7 bases map to TRBD1. With 0 bases clipped from V and 7 bases from J, the junction kept 5 bases outside the gene matches. The CDR3 sequence is 14 residues long. Germline assignment: CDR1 MNHEY and CDR2 SVGAGI. The CDR3 DNA reads as TGTGCCAGCAGTTACTCGAGGGGGCCTGGTGGCTACACCTTC. Its protein product is CASSYSRGPGGYTF.

This clonotype appeared a few times. This rearrangement joins TRBV29-1 to TRBJ2-1; D not resolved. This CDR3 spans 13 amino acids. The germline V gene has CDR1 SQVTM and CDR2 ANQGSEA. The ends were cut back, 7 bases at V and 0 bases at J, with 10 bases in the middle. The CDR3 nucleotides read TGCAGCGGGCAAGAACGCTCCTACAATGAGCAGTTCTTC. This encodes CSGQERSYNEQFF.

This clonotype appeared a few times. This rearrangement joins TRBV15 to TRBJ1-5; D is unresolved. The CDR3 is 16 amino acids. CDR1 is LNHNV, CDR2 YYDKDF, per germline (reference sequence). The V end lost 0 bases, the J end lost 1 base, and 10 bases lay between the germline ends. The CDR3 reads CATSRESGRSNQPQHF. CDR3 sequence (DNA): TGTGCCACCAGCAGAGAATCGGGGAGAAGCAATCAGCCCCAGCATTTT.

This clonotype was observed a few times. The gene calls are TRBV6-2 or TRBV6-3 and TRBJ2-1; D remains unclear. The length of the CDR3 is 13 residues. The germline V gene encodes CDR1 MNHEY and CDR2 SVGEGT. Trimming took 3 bases from V and 1 from J, leaving 4 bases between them. CDR3 protein: CASSYYSYNEQFF. In nucleotides, the CDR3 is TGTGCCAGCAGTTATTATTCCTACAATGAGCAGTTCTTC.

This clonotype has more than one count but fewer than ten. The rearrangement joins TRBV6-5 to TRBJ2-3, with D possibly being TRBD1 (5 bases). This CDR3 is built from 17 residues. Germline assignment: CDR1 MNHEY and CDR2 SVGAGI. V gave up 0 bases and J gave up 3 bases, with 16 bases separating them. This CDR3 reads CASSYSGGSAGTDTQYF. CDR3 sequence (DNA): TGTGCCAGCAGTTACTCTGGTGGCAGTGCAGGGACAGATACGCAGTATTTT.

The chain links TRBV7-9 to TRBJ2-3; possible D gene TRBD1, 6 bases. CDR1 is SEHNR, CDR2 FQNEAQ, per germline (reference sequence). This CDR3 has 16 residues. Trimming removed 0 bases from V and 0 bases from J, with 10 bases in between. The CDR3 spells CASSLARTESTDTQYF. DNA of the CDR3: TGTGCCAGCAGCTTAGCGCGGACAGAGAGCACAGATACGCAGTATTTT.

This clonotype has only a few counts. Compared with germline, one end of the junction differs, possibly owing to a read error. The rearrangement links TRBV5-1 to TRBJ2-1; 11 bases map to TRBD2. This CDR3 region has 15 residues. CDR1 is SGHRS and CDR2 is YFSETQ in the germline V gene. The CDR3 region has the DNA TGCGCCTGCAGCGTTAGCGGGGGGGTAGACAATGAGCAGTTCTTC. It codes for CACSVSGGVDNEQFF. Full variable domain (missing parts from reference TRBV5-1 and TRBJ2-1): KAGVTQTPRYLIKTRGQQVTLSCSPISGHRSVSWYQQTPGQGLQFLFEYFSETQRNKGNFPGRFSGRQFSNSRSEMNVSTLELGDSALYLCACSVSGGVDNEQFFGPGTRLTVL.

V and J are TRBV12-3 or TRBV12-4 and TRBJ1-5; D is possibly TRBD1 (5 bases). CDR3 length: 16 residues. Between the trimmed V and J ends, which lost 6 bases and 5 bases, there was a span of 20 bases. In DNA, the CDR3 is TGTGCCAGCAGCCGCGGCTCTAAGACAGCTTATCAGCCCCAGCATTTT. Protein: CASSRGSKTAYQPQHF.

This clonotype was recorded at least ten times. V usage is TRBV29-1 and J usage is TRBJ2-7; no reliable D call. Trimming took 7 bases from V and 2 from J, leaving 12 bases between them. This CDR3 comprises 12 residues. Germline V lookup: CDR1 SQVTM, CDR2 ANQGSEA. The chain's CDR3 is CSANGGTYEQYF. CDR3 bases: TGCAGCGCTAACGGCGGCACCTACGAGCAGTACTTC.

The V and J genes are TRBV7-9 and TRBJ2-1; 7 bases line up with TRBD1. The J segment lost 10 bases and the V segment lost 7 bases, leaving 19 bases of the junction unmatched. CDR1 SEHNR and CDR2 FQNEAQ come from the germline V gene (reference sequence). The CDR3 sequence is 16 residues long. In nucleotides, the CDR3 is TGTGCCAGCATACAGGGGTGGTCGAAGGCCTGGGTCGAGCAGTTCTTC. It translates to CASIQGWSKAWVEQFF.

This clonotype came up a few times. CDR3 coding DNA: TGCAGTGCGACCGCGGGACTAGCGGGGGACAAAGATACGCAGTATTTT. It translates to CSATAGLAGDKDTQYF. The V call is TRBV20-1, the J call TRBJ2-3; 14 bases match TRBD2. Germline assignment: CDR1 DFQATT and CDR2 SNEGSKA (reference sequence). V lost 6 bases to trimming and J lost 5 bases; unmatched junction nucleotides: 10. CDR3 length: 16 amino acids.

The chain employs TRBV12-3 or TRBV12-4 and TRBJ1-2; TRBD1 might be the D (6 bases). The CDR3 contains 14 residues. Between the trimmed V and J ends, which lost 6 bases and 8 bases, there was a span of 19 bases. CDR3 sequence reads: CASSPNRGGGGYTF. As DNA, the CDR3 is TGTGCCAGCAGCCCTAACCGGGGGGGCGGCGGCTACACCTTC.

In this sample, this clonotype turned up a few times. V usage is TRBV28 and J usage is TRBJ2-5, with D possibly matching TRBD1 (5 bases). This CDR3 spans 14 amino acids. V lost 7 bases to trimming and J lost 5 bases, with 17 bases between them. The germline V gene has CDR1 MDHEN and CDR2 SYDVKM. CDR3 DNA: TGTGCCAGCATCAACTCCCAGGGTGGGGAGACCCAGTACTTC. This translates into CASINSQGGETQYF.

V usage is TRBV20-1 and J usage is TRBJ1-5, with TRBD1 identical over 11 bases. The CDR3 has 14 amino acids. Germline V gene lookup returns CDR1 DFQATT and CDR2 SNEGSKA (reference sequence). V lost 5 bases and J lost 4; bases outside the gene matches: 4. The DNA for the CDR3 is TGCAGTGCTCGGACAGGGGGCTGGAATCAGCCCCAGCATTTT. It translates to CSARTGGWNQPQHF.

The chain carries TRBV20-1 and TRBJ2-5; 7 bases map to TRBD2. V dropped 1 base and J dropped 3; count of bases not matched to a gene: 5. Germline CDR1 reads DFQATT; CDR2 reads SNEGSKA (reference sequence). This CDR3 is 14 amino acids long. CDR3 in DNA: TGCAGTGCTAGAGGCGCTAGCGGCGAAGAGACCCAGTACTTC. Translation: CSARGASGEETQYF.

A note on this clonotype: The junction does not match germline at one end; this may be a read error. The chain has TRBV12-3 or TRBV12-4 and TRBJ2-1, with a weak D call TRBD2 (6 bases). CDR3 size: 13 residues. CDR3 bases: TGTGTCAGCAGTTCCCCAGGTGGGCGGGATCAGTTCTTC. It is translated as CVSSSPGGRDQFF.

This clonotype was picked up a small number of times. The V and J genes are TRBV20-1 and TRBJ1-2; the D is unclear. Germline loops: CDR1 DFQATT, CDR2 SNEGSKA (reference sequence). The CDR3 sequence is 10 residues long. The V end lost 2 bases, the J end lost 8 bases, and 6 bases lay between the germline ends. CDR3 coding DNA: TGCAGTGCTAGACGGGAAGGCTACACCTTC. As protein: CSARREGYTF.

This clonotype showed up just a few times. The chain joins TRBV7-2 to TRBJ2-7, with TRBD2 as a possible D gene (6 bases). The germline gives CDR1 SGHTA, CDR2 FQGNSA. V was clipped by 6 bases and J by 2 bases, with 17 bases between them. The CDR3 sequence is 15 residues long. CDR3: CASSHQAGLAYEQYF. DNA of the CDR3: TGTGCCAGCAGTCACCAGGCGGGACTGGCCTACGAGCAGTACTTC. Together with reference TRBV7-2 and TRBJ2-7, the CDR3 gives the full variable domain: GAGVSQSPSNKVTEKGKDVELRCDPISGHTALYWYRQSLGQGLEFLIYFQGNSAPDKSGLPSDRFSAERTGGSVSTLTIQRTQQEDSAVYLCASSHQAGLAYEQYFGPGTRLTVT.